The present entry profiles one T cell receptor beta chain with its context. This sample stems from a study of blood T cell repertoires in COVID-19. Study at large: PBMCs, B-cell-depleted T cells, or T cells were the source of the cDNA or gDNA that made up the material.

Authors' analysis steps: Amplified reference gene primers provided the basis for estimating nucleated cell counts. Produced via immunoSEQ multiplex PCR; TCRdb's table is partial and in-frame only. That table is the source of V, J and clone size, and D and trimming were worked out from the DNA. Of about 400,000 clones detected, 89% appear once; the ten largest clones hold 0.95% to 1.5%. The CDR3 extends over 16 amino acids. CDR1 and CDR2 (germline): LNHDA, SQIVND (reference sequence). V dropped 1 base and J dropped 0 bases, with 10 bases sitting between them. This clonotype was sampled from a man in his forties or fifties with acute or convalescent COVID-19. The chain couples TRBV19 to TRBJ1-3; no reliable D call. The sample comprised peripheral blood. The CDR3 region is CASSIGPGSSGNTIYF. CDR3 DNA sequence: TGTGCCAGTAGTATAGGGCCCGGGAGCTCTGGAAACACCATATATTTT.